This T cell receptor beta chain was recorded in a study of blood T cell repertoires in COVID-19. Study-level information: Sites across the United States, Italy and Spain contributed samples from acute and convalescent COVID-19.

Authors' processing steps: The authors estimated nucleated cell counts from reference gene primer amplification. Here immunoSEQ multiplex PCR was the method, and the copy in TCRdb shows in-frame clones only, minus some. V, J and clone size are those of that table, while D and trimming were read from the DNA. This sample has about 370,000 clones; 70% to 90% occur once, and the top ten carry 2.5% to 3.5%. Germline V gives CDR1 LGHNA, CDR2 YSLEER. The V gene lost 0 bases and the J gene lost 2 bases, with 11 bases spanning the gap. This CDR3 contains 16 residues. Sequencing was done on a sample of peripheral blood. This TCR was recovered from a woman between 25 and 40 years old with COVID-19, enrolled during active disease. V and J are TRBV4-3 and TRBJ1-3; D is ambiguous. CDR3 loop: CASSQDLRSTGNTIYF. CDR3 DNA sequence: TGCGCCAGCAGCCAAGATCTAAGGAGTACTGGAAACACCATATATTTT.